A single sample is the source of the 23 T cell receptor beta chains below, sequenced in a study of cytomegalovirus exposure and HLA in healthy donors (dated by TCRdb to between 2016 and 2019). The library was generated by the immunoSEQ multiplex PCR assay. Here the immuneACCESS table is served through TCRdb, limited to in-frame sequences with V and J called. Missing clones are a known gap in these copies; in checked studies unresolved V genes cover under half, and the rest lacks a known reason. The sample has 120,000 or so clones on record, about nine tenths of them singletons. Clones ranked in the top ten supply about 4.2% of the sample. Sequencing was carried out using PBMCs. All receptors come from a young man in good health and CMV-seropositive.

V gene TRBV2 combines with J gene TRBJ1-5; possible D gene TRBD1, 6 bases. V lost 4 bases to trimming and J lost 7 bases, with 11 bases between them. Germline V gives CDR1 SNHLY, CDR2 FYNNEI. The CDR3 has 13 amino acids. CDR3 nucleotide sequence: TGTGCCAGCAGTGCCAACAGGGCCCAGCCCCAGCATTTT. This gives the protein CASSANRAQPQHF.

V and J are TRBV6-1 and TRBJ1-6, with TRBD1 matching over 8 bases. CDR3 length equals 15 residues. V lost 6 bases and J lost 7; bases outside the gene matches: 8. Germline V gene sequence: CDR1 MNHNS, CDR2 SASEGT. The CDR3 coding sequence is TGTGCCAGCAGCTTGGACAGGGCGAGGAATTCACCCCTCCACTTT. Its translation is CASSLDRARNSPLHF.

The chain combines TRBV7-8 with TRBJ1-2, with 8 bases lining up with TRBD1. Germline V gene sequence: CDR1 SGHVS, CDR2 FQNEAQ. V was clipped by 5 bases and J by 8 bases; unmatched bases: 16. This CDR3 region has 16 residues. CDR3 loop: CASSISDRAVRLGYTF. The CDR3 nucleotides are TGTGCCAGCAGCATATCGGACAGGGCGGTTCGTTTGGGCTACACCTTC. Supplemented by reference TRBV7-8 and TRBJ1-2, the full variable domain reads GAGVSQSPRYKVAKRGQDVALRCDPISGHVSLFWYQQALGQGPEFLTYFQNEAQLDKSGLPSDRFFAERPEGSVSTLKIQRTQQEDSAVYLCASSISDRAVRLGYTFGSGTRLTVV.

The CDR3: CASSLSRRAETQYF. As DNA, the CDR3 is TGTGCCAGCAGCCTAAGCAGGAGGGCGGAGACCCAGTACTTC. The J gene is TRBJ2-5, the V gene TRBV11-2; TRBD2 is a possible D gene (6 bases). The CDR3 is 14 residues long. Looked up from germline, CDR1 is SGHAT and CDR2 is FQNNGV. Trimming removed 5 bases from V and 5 bases from J, with 15 bases in between.

The V and J genes are TRBV18 and TRBJ2-7; a possible D gene is TRBD1 (5 bases). CDR1 is KGHSH and CDR2 is LQKENI in the germline V gene. The CDR3 extends over 14 amino acids. Trimming removed 6 bases at V and 1 base at J, with 13 bases between. CDR3 protein: CASSSTETSYEQYF. As DNA, the CDR3 is TGTGCCAGCTCTTCGACAGAAACTTCCTACGAGCAGTACTTC. Full variable domain (outside the CDR3, taken from reference TRBV18 and TRBJ2-7): NAGVMQNPRHLVRRRGQEARLRCSPMKGHSHVYWYRQLPEEGLKFMVYLQKENIIDESGMPKERFSAEFPKEGPSILRIQQVVRGDSAAYFCASSSTETSYEQYFGPGTRLTVT.

This clone was observed a handful of times. The rearrangement uses TRBV11-2 and TRBJ1-2; D gene unclear. Trimming took off 3 bases at V and 8 bases at J, with 22 bases between the two ends. The CDR3 runs 16 residues. Germline V lookup: CDR1 SGHAT, CDR2 FQNNGV. Here the CDR3 reads CASSLWGRDTLGGYTF. DNA of the CDR3: TGTGCCAGCAGCTTGTGGGGTCGGGATACGCTGGGAGGCTACACCTTC. The full variable domain, completed using reference TRBV11-2 and TRBJ1-2, is EAGVAQSPRYKIIEKRQSVAFWCNPISGHATLYWYQQILGQGPKLLIQFQNNGVVDDSQLPKDRFSAERLKGVDSTLKIQPAKLEDSAVYLCASSLWGRDTLGGYTFGSGTRLTVV.

CDR3 coding DNA: TGCGCCAGCAGCGCGGACAGGGGGCTGTACGAGCAGTACTTC. The encoded protein is CASSADRGLYEQYF. This chain joins TRBV5-1 and TRBJ2-7, with TRBD1 matching over 11 bases. Losses at the gene ends were 4 bases for V and 4 bases for J; bases not matched to a gene: 4. Per germline, CDR1 SGHRS and CDR2 YFSETQ. The CDR3 totals 14 residues.

V is TRBV29-1 and J is TRBJ1-1; TRBD1 matches at 10 bases. Germline V CDR1 and CDR2: SQVTM, ANQGSEA. This CDR3 comprises 13 residues. V lost 7 bases and J lost 0; bases outside the gene matches: 2. Written as DNA, the CDR3 is TGCAGCGCCGGACAGGGGGTGAACACTGAAGCTTTCTTT. Translating it yields CSAGQGVNTEAFF. The variable domain in full, with the rest retrieved from reference TRBV29-1 and TRBJ1-1, is SAVISQKPSRDICQRGTSLTIQCQVDSQVTMMFWYRQQPGQSLTLIATANQGSEATYESGFVIDKFPISRPNLTFSTLTVSNMSPEDSSIYLCSAGQGVNTEAFFGQGTRLTVV.

A few counts support this clone. This chain links TRBV19 with TRBJ2-3; the D gene is possibly TRBD1 (5 bases). CDR1 and CDR2 from the germline V gene are LNHDA and SQIVND (reference sequence). Trimming removed 1 base at V and 4 bases at J, with 9 bases between. The CDR3 loop spans 14 amino acids. The CDR3 reads CASSIGQGPDTQYF. DNA for the CDR3: TGTGCCAGTAGTATAGGGCAGGGCCCAGATACGCAGTATTTT.

This clone was recorded once. V and J are TRBV13 and TRBJ2-3; maybe TRBD2 (5 bases). The V and J ends lost 4 bases and 0 bases respectively, with 14 bases between them. Germline V gene sequence: CDR1 PRHDT, CDR2 FYEKMQ (reference sequence). This CDR3 region has 16 residues. The CDR3 coding sequence is TGTGCCAGCAGCTCTCGACTAACCTATAGCACAGATACGCAGTATTTT. Its protein is CASSSRLTYSTDTQYF.

In its sample, this clone was seen a few times. The chain employs TRBV5-6 and TRBJ2-7; tentative D call: TRBD2 (6 bases). The germline V gene has CDR1 SGHDT and CDR2 YYEEEE. The CDR3 spans 13 residues. V was shortened by 4 bases and J by 1 base, with 9 bases between the two germline ends. DNA of the CDR3: TGTGCCAGCAGCCCGGCGGGGTCCTACGAGCAGTACTTC. The encoded protein is CASSPAGSYEQYF.

The chain is built from TRBV18 and TRBJ1-2; 10 bases agree with TRBD1. V was clipped by 0 bases and J by 7 bases; unmatched bases: 11. The CDR3 sequence is 17 residues long. Germline V gene data show CDR1 as KGHSH and CDR2 as LQKENI. DNA for the CDR3: TGTGCCAGCTCACCACCGTCTTCCGGGACAGGGGCGGGTGGCTACACCTTC. Translating it yields CASSPPSSGTGAGGYTF.

The gene calls are TRBV29-1 and TRBJ2-1; no clear D gene. The CDR3 has 13 amino acids. The V gene's germline CDR1 is SQVTM and CDR2 ANQGSEA. V shed 3 bases and J shed 0 bases, with 6 bases lying between them. As DNA, the CDR3 is TGCAGCGTTGACAGATCCTCCTACAATGAGCAGTTCTTC. This gives the protein CSVDRSSYNEQFF.

The V call is TRBV11-2, the J call TRBJ2-7; the D is unclear. The V and J ends lost 1 base and 0 bases respectively, with 4 bases between them. Germline CDR1 and CDR2: SGHAT and FQNNGV. This CDR3 has 13 residues. CDR3 sequence (DNA): TGTGCCAGCAGCTTAGGGGCCTCCTACGAGCAGTACTTC. As protein: CASSLGASYEQYF.

The rearrangement uses TRBV27 and TRBJ2-1, with D possibly matching TRBD1 (6 bases). The germline V and J ends were trimmed by 8 bases and 7 bases, with 15 bases remaining between them. CDR1 MNHEY and CDR2 SMNVEV come from the germline V gene (reference sequence). The CDR3 extends over 13 amino acids. The CDR3 here is CASATGSRNEQFF. The CDR3 coding sequence is TGTGCCAGCGCAACAGGGAGCAGGAATGAGCAGTTCTTC.

The V and J genes are TRBV7-9 and TRBJ1-1; D not certain. The CDR3 spans 14 residues. V lost 2 bases and J lost 4, with 11 bases in between. Germline V gene lookup returns CDR1 SEHNR and CDR2 FQNEAQ (reference sequence). CDR3 sequence (DNA): TGTGCCAGCAGCTTACGTCCCGGTGGCACTGAAGCTTTCTTT. Residues: CASSLRPGGTEAFF.

This clone has only a few counts. The chain combines TRBV12-5 with TRBJ1-5, with D possibly matching TRBD1 (5 bases). In germline, CDR1 is LGHNT, CDR2 FRNRAP. The CDR3 runs to 13 residues. Trimming stripped 7 bases from V and 7 bases from J, with 14 bases between. The chain's CDR3 is CASALTGDQPQHF. In nucleotides, the CDR3 is TGTGCTAGTGCCCTTACGGGGGACCAGCCCCAGCATTTT.

This clone has only a few counts. The chain couples TRBV10-3 to TRBJ1-2; perhaps TRBD1 as D (6 bases). Germline V gene sequence: CDR1 ENHRY, CDR2 SYGVKD. The CDR3 is 13 amino acids. The V end was cut by 4 bases, the J end by 0 bases, with 6 bases between. CDR3 residues: CAISGTANYGYTF. The DNA for the CDR3 is TGTGCCATCAGTGGGACAGCTAACTATGGCTACACCTTC.

The V and J genes are TRBV28 and TRBJ2-7; no clear D gene. V shed 2 bases and J shed 0 bases, with 8 bases lying between them. The CDR3 totals 14 residues. Germline V gene sequence: CDR1 MDHEN, CDR2 SYDVKM. The DNA for the CDR3 is TGTGCCAGCAGTTTAGTCGGCGGCTCCTACGAGCAGTACTTC. It yields the protein CASSLVGGSYEQYF.

This clone appeared once. The J gene is TRBJ2-1, the V gene TRBV7-8, with D maybe TRBD2 (6 bases). V was cut by 5 bases and J by 4 bases, with 12 bases left in between. In germline, CDR1 is SGHVS, CDR2 FQNEAQ. The CDR3 spans 14 residues. The CDR3 DNA is TGTGCCAGCAGCCTGGGGGGAAATTACAATGAGCAGTTCTTC. Amino acids: CASSLGGNYNEQFF.

This clone has a single count. V gene TRBV6-4 combines with J gene TRBJ1-6; TRBD1 matches at 8 bases. The V gene's germline CDR1 is MRHNA and CDR2 SNTAGT. The CDR3 is 15 amino acids. J lost 8 bases, V lost 2 bases, and 5 bases had no gene match. CDR3 nucleotides: TGTGCCAGCAGTGACGGCGGGACAGGTGATTCACCCCTCCACTTT. Protein product: CASSDGGTGDSPLHF.

The chain uses TRBV7-6 and TRBJ2-3; possibly TRBD2 for D (6 bases). Germline V gene sequence: CDR1 SGHVS, CDR2 FNYEAQ. CDR3 size: 16 residues. V lost 2 bases and J lost 0, with 12 bases in between. The CDR3, as DNA: TGTGCCAGCAGCTTACCGTCGGCGGGGAGCACAGATACGCAGTATTTT. Protein: CASSLPSAGSTDTQYF. Supplemented by reference TRBV7-6 and TRBJ2-3, the full variable domain reads GAGVSQSPRYKVTKRGQDVALRCDPISGHVSLYWYRQALGQGPEFLTYFNYEAQQDKSGLPNDRFSAERPEGSISTLTIQRTEQRDSAMYRCASSLPSAGSTDTQYFGPGTRLTVL.

This chain links TRBV5-1 with TRBJ2-1, with D perhaps matching TRBD1 (5 bases). Germline V lookup: CDR1 SGHRS, CDR2 YFSETQ. The ends were cut back, 6 bases at V and 7 bases at J, with 17 bases in the middle. The CDR3 consists of 14 residues. The CDR3 region is CASTPRQGRNEQFF. CDR3 nucleotides: TGCGCCAGCACCCCTCGGCAGGGTCGGAATGAGCAGTTCTTC.